Below are 2 T cell receptor beta chains sequenced from a single sample in a study of identical twins. TCRdb reprocessed the 5' RACE reads with MiXCR, giving one entry per CDR3 protein. The table lists approximately 680,000 distinct CDR3 sequences, about 7% of them singletons. The same sample was also studied in work on yellow fever vaccine responses in identical twins.

The sequencing input was PBMCs. The origin of the receptors is a woman aged 18-29 years in good health.

This clonotype was recorded a few times. V gene TRBV6-1 combines with J gene TRBJ2-7; D call uncertain. CDR1 and CDR2 from the germline V gene are MNHNS and SASEGT. Trimming took 1 base from V and 5 from J, leaving 15 bases between them. The CDR3 sequence is 15 residues long. As DNA, the CDR3 is TGTGCCAGCAGTGAAGTGGTGGGGTTCATCAACGAGCAGTACGTC. Translated: CASSEVVGFINEQYV.

This clonotype occurred a few times. DNA for the CDR3: TGCGCCAGCAGCGTGGTAGGGGGTGATGCGGCCAATTCACCCCTCCACTTT. It encodes CASSVVGGDAANSPLHF. The J gene is TRBJ1-6, the V gene TRBV5-1, with a tentative D call TRBD1 (6 bases). The length of the CDR3 is 17 residues. Trimming took off 4 bases at V and 7 bases at J, with 21 bases between the two ends. CDR1 is SGHRS and CDR2 is YFSETQ in the germline V gene.